The 14 T cell receptor beta chains reported below all come from one sample, sequenced in a study of blood T cells in healthy people across ages. A second about 6 to 11 cycle PCR used barcoded and J-beta primers. TCRdb independently ran MiXCR on the 5' RACE reads; one entry per CDR3 protein. The sample records some 700,000 distinct CDR3 sequences, about 20% being singletons. Source material: blood. Every receptor here comes from a man in his 70s in good health.

This clonotype has more than one count but fewer than ten. The J gene is TRBJ1-3, the V gene TRBV7-9; D gene ambiguous. This CDR3 is 15 amino acids long. Germline loops: CDR1 SEHNR, CDR2 FQNEAQ (reference sequence). Trimming stripped 5 bases from V and 2 bases from J, with 13 bases between. The CDR3 sequence is CASSPRIGTGNTIYF. The CDR3, as DNA: TGTGCCAGCAGCCCCAGAATTGGGACTGGAAACACCATATATTTT.

This clonotype was seen more than once but under ten times. This sequence joins TRBV10-3 and TRBJ2-7, with TRBD2 identical over 9 bases. CDR1 and CDR2 from the germline V gene are ENHRY and SYGVKD. V trimming: 5 bases; J trimming: 2 bases; junction bases outside the gene matches: 10. CDR3 size: 16 residues. CDR3 DNA sequence: TGTGCCATCAGTCAGCAGCTAGCGGGGATAACCTACGAGCAGTACTTC. As protein: CAISQQLAGITYEQYF.

Details on this clonotype: An end of the junction does not agree with germline; a read error may underlie this. J is TRBJ2-3 and V is TRBV12-3 or TRBV12-4; 8 bases are a match to TRBD2. The CDR3 length is 17 residues. CDR3: CASSLSGTRVYTDTEYF. The CDR3, as DNA: TGTGCCAGCAGTTTAAGCGGGACTAGAGTATACACAGATACGGAGTATTTT.

This clonotype has a count of ten or more. The chain links TRBV28 to TRBJ1-5, with a tentative D call TRBD1 (6 bases). The CDR3 contains 14 residues. CDR1 is MDHEN and CDR2 is SYDVKM in the germline V gene. The ends were cut back, 6 bases at V and 6 bases at J, with 15 bases in the middle. The CDR3 coding sequence is TGTGCCAGCAGAGGACAGCAAGTAGGTCAGCCCCAGCATTTT. Encoded protein: CASRGQQVGQPQHF.

This clonotype was detected a few times. The V gene is TRBV28, the J gene TRBJ1-3; D is unresolved. CDR3 length equals 14 residues. Trimming took 3 bases from V and 0 from J, leaving 6 bases between them. The germline gives CDR1 MDHEN, CDR2 SYDVKM. DNA of the CDR3: TGTGCCAGCAGTTTCCCGGCCTCTGGAAACACCATATATTTT. Translating it yields CASSFPASGNTIYF.

The chain is built from TRBV5-1 and TRBJ1-1, with 10 bases identical to TRBD1. The J segment lost 1 base and the V segment lost 1 base, leaving 7 bases of the junction unmatched. Germline values: CDR1 SGHRS, CDR2 YFSETQ. CDR3 size: 17 residues. DNA of the CDR3: TGCGCCAGCAGCTTGCAGGGGACAGGGGCCGGGAACACTGAAGCTTTCTTT. This codes for CASSLQGTGAGNTEAFF.

This clonotype was detected a few times. The rearrangement joins TRBV2 to TRBJ2-3, with D possibly called TRBD1 or TRBD2 (5 bases each). V lost 5 bases to trimming and J lost 4 bases, with 16 bases between them. CDR1 SNHLY and CDR2 FYNNEI come from the germline V gene. The CDR3 totals 15 residues. CDR3 in DNA: TGTGCCAGCAGTTCCGGTGGGACCCGCTCAGATACGCAGTATTTT. Encoded protein: CASSSGGTRSDTQYF.

The chain uses TRBV12-3 or TRBV12-4 and TRBJ1-4; the D is unclear. The CDR3 contains 14 residues. The V and J ends lost 2 bases and 8 bases respectively, with 12 bases between them. The CDR3 DNA sequence: TGTGCCAGCAGTTTATGGGATGGAGGGGAAAAACTGTTTTTT. It encodes CASSLWDGGEKLFF.

This clonotype turned up a few times. The V gene is TRBV12-3 or TRBV12-4, the J gene TRBJ1-1, with D tentatively TRBD1 (5 bases). The germline V and J ends were trimmed by 2 bases and 7 bases, with 5 bases remaining between them. This CDR3 comprises 11 residues. The CDR3 is CASSLQGEAFF. DNA for the CDR3: TGTGCCAGCAGTTTACAGGGTGAAGCTTTCTTT.

This clonotype was seen only once. J is TRBJ2-6 and V is TRBV6-1, with D possibly TRBD2 on 7 matching bases. The V gene's germline CDR1 is MNHNS and CDR2 SASEGT. The CDR3 has 17 residues. Trimming pared 6 bases from V and 0 bases from J, leaving 15 bases between. CDR3 bases: TGTGCCAGCAGCCTCATGGGGGGGCGCTCTGGGGCCAACGTCCTGACTTTC. Its translation is CASSLMGGRSGANVLTF.

This chain connects TRBV19 to TRBJ2-5; 7 bases align to TRBD1. Germline values: CDR1 LNHDA, CDR2 SQIVND (reference sequence). The CDR3 consists of 13 residues. Trimming at V came to 5 bases and at J to 3 bases, leaving 3 bases not matched to a gene. The CDR3 region is CASSADREETQYF. The CDR3 region has the DNA TGTGCCAGTAGTGCAGACAGGGAAGAGACCCAGTACTTC.

This clonotype was seen a handful of times. The chain employs TRBV10-2 and TRBJ2-5, with TRBD2 matching 12 bases. With the DNA end fitting TRBJ2-1 better, the J assignment may be wrong. The V gene's germline CDR1 is WSHSY and CDR2 SAAADI. The CDR3 spans 15 residues. The chain's CDR3 is CASTLTSGSHNEQFF. CDR3 bases: TGCGCCAGCACCCTGACTAGCGGGAGCCACAATGAGCAGTTCTTC.

Concerning this clonotype itself: A much larger clone lies one base from this, so it may be a read error. The V and J genes are TRBV3-1 and TRBJ2-7; D is unclear. With 4 bases removed from V and 5 bases from J, the gap between germline ends came to 15 bases. From germline, CDR1 is LGHDT and CDR2 YNNKEL (reference sequence). CDR3 length equals 14 residues. Here the CDR3 reads CASSREPTPHEQYF. The CDR3 DNA reads TGTGCCAGCAGCCGAGAGCCCACGCCTCACGAGCAGTACTTC.

V is TRBV18 and J is TRBJ1-1; D may be TRBD1 (5 bases). Germline CDR1 is KGHSH and CDR2 is LQKENI. This CDR3 spans 14 amino acids. Trimming removed 0 bases from V and 7 bases from J, with 12 bases in between. CDR3 sequence: CASSPPYQGFEAFF. CDR3 bases: TGTGCCAGCTCACCACCATATCAGGGTTTTGAAGCTTTCTTT.